The subject of this entry is one T cell receptor (beta chain). Its matching antigen is unknown. The entry originates in a study of regulatory T cells in long-lasting Graves disease. Study outcomes and limitations: The TCR repertoire of persistent Graves' patients was less diverse than that of newly diagnosed ones.

The TCR beta library used iRepertoire HTBI primers with Arm-PCR amplification of CDR3. MiXCR was run by TCRdb on the multiplex PCR reads, yielding one entry per CDR3 protein. The data show around 320,000 distinct CDR3 sequences, with approximately 15% seen just once and roughly 27% held by the top ten. The time point is: newly diagnosed GD, antithyroid drugs for less than 3 months. RNA extracted from PBMCs served as the sequencing template. The sample was also linked to a second study, of T cells in Graves' hyperthyroidism and ophthalmopathy. As that study records: Patients aged 18 to 65 had newly diagnosed hyperthyroidism of under 2 months' duration. The study used the HTBI primer set for a first-round RT-PCR of the TCR CDR3.

Material: peripheral blood mononuclear cells (PBMCs), obtained at new diagnosis, from a patient treated with antithyroid drugs. This clonotype originated in a man aged 35-49 years with Graves disease.

The CDR3 spells CASSLTGEGEKLFF. The CDR3 DNA reads as TGTGCCAGCAGCCTGACAGGAGAAGGGGAAAAACTGTTTTTT. The genes are TRBV4-2 and TRBJ1-4; D might be TRBD1 (6 bases). Germline V gives CDR1 LGHNA, CDR2 YNFKEQ. With 4 bases removed from V and 8 bases from J, the gap between germline ends came to 14 bases. This CDR3 spans 14 amino acids.